The rows below give T cell receptor beta chains drawn from one sample of a study of control samples from healthy donors and cancer patients. Repertoires were generated with immunoSEQ multiplex PCR, while TCRdb's copy carries only in-frame clones and drops some. This sample yields around 100,000 clones, of which 80% to 90% are seen a single time; 7.8% belongs to the top ten. Sequencing was carried out using blood. The receptors stem from a man aged 25 to 40 in good health. Each CDR3 is given with its conserved first and last residue. D genes are given only for firm matches. A row's size may be missing; if present it is once, few, many or a size class.

clone_size	v_call	j_call	d_call	cdr3_nt	cdr3_aa
.	TRBV30	TRBJ2-7	TRBD2	TGTGCCTGGTCGGGACTAGCGGGAGTCTACGAGCAGTACTTC	CAWSGLAGVYEQYF
.	TRBV28	TRBJ1-5	.	TGTGCCAGCAGTGAACCGGCGACAGGTGATAGCAATCAGCCCCAGCATTTT	CASSEPATGDSNQPQHF
.	TRBV28	TRBJ1-5	TRBD1	TGTGCCAGCATACGAGACAGGGGAGGGGGTCAGCCCCAGCATTTT	CASIRDRGGGQPQHF
.	TRBV28	TRBJ1-5	.	TGTGCCAGCAGTTTAGGACAGCCCCAGCATTTT	CASSLGQPQHF
.	TRBV27	TRBJ1-5	.	TGTGCCAGCAGTACCCGTCCTCCCGTAGACAATCAGCCCCAGCATTTT	CASSTRPPVDNQPQHF
few	TRBV20-1	TRBJ2-1	.	TGCAGTGCTAGTGACAAACCCAATGAGCAGTTCTTC	CSASDKPNEQFF
.	TRBV3-1/TRBV3-2	TRBJ2-7	TRBD1	TGTGCCAGCAGAGGGGGCCTATACGAGCAGTACTTC	CASRGGLYEQYF
.	TRBV4-3	TRBJ2-1	TRBD2	TGCGCCAGCAGCCAAGATTGGGGACTAGCGATCTACAATGAGCAGTTCTTC	CASSQDWGLAIYNEQFF
once	TRBV20-1	TRBJ2-5	.	TGCAGTGCAGCACAACAAGAGACCCAGTACTTC	CSAAQQETQYF
few	TRBV7-7	TRBJ1-5	.	TGTGCCAGCAGCTCTCGAAAGAGCAATCAGCCCCAGCATTTT	CASSSRKSNQPQHF
once	TRBV6-5	TRBJ1-2	.	TGTGCCAGCAGCCCAACTCACAGTACATCCTATGACTACACCTTC	CASSPTHSTSYDYTF
.	TRBV7-6	TRBJ2-3	.	TGTGCCAGCAGCTTAGCGAGGGGGGGGAGCACAGATACGCAGTATTTT	CASSLARGGSTDTQYF
.	TRBV5-1	TRBJ2-7	TRBD1	TGCGCCAGCAGCTCCCGATCAGGGGGCGGCTACGAGCAGTACTTC	CASSSRSGGGYEQYF
.	TRBV9	TRBJ2-6	.	TGTGCCAGCAGCGTAGCCAACGACAGCCCCTCTGGGGCCAACGTCCTGACTTTC	CASSVANDSPSGANVLTF
.	TRBV2	TRBJ1-5	TRBD1	TGTGCCAGCAGTGGGGGACAGGGGGTCAATCAGCCCCAGCATTTT	CASSGGQGVNQPQHF
.	TRBV7-9	TRBJ2-5	TRBD1	TGTGCCAGCAGCTTACGGGACAGCATTTTGGAGACCCAGTACTTC	CASSLRDSILETQYF
.	TRBV5-1	TRBJ2-3	TRBD2	TGCGCCAGCAGTAGGCGGGAGTGGGATACGCAGTATTTT	CASSRREWDTQYF
.	TRBV5-4	TRBJ2-3	.	TGTGCCAGCAGCTTGAGAGGGGGCACAGATACGCAGTATTTT	CASSLRGGTDTQYF
.	TRBV28	TRBJ2-7	.	TGTGCCAGCAGTTTAGGCGGGGACCGGCAGTACTTC	CASSLGGDRQYF
.	TRBV5-1	TRBJ1-6	TRBD1	TGCGCCAGCAGCTTGGGGGACAGGGGGGGGACACCCCTCCACTTT	CASSLGDRGGTPLHF
.	TRBV9	TRBJ2-3	.	TGTGCCAGCAGCCCGCAGGGACACGGAGATACGCAGTATTTT	CASSPQGHGDTQYF
.	TRBV19	TRBJ1-2	.	TGTGCCAGCCAAATTAATCGGGGTGCTAACTATGGCTACACCTTC	CASQINRGANYGYTF
.	TRBV10-2	TRBJ2-7	.	TGCGCCAGCATCGGAGCTGCGGTAGGCTCCTACGAGCAGTACTTC	CASIGAAVGSYEQYF
.	TRBV15	TRBJ1-1	.	TGTGCCACCAGCAGAGAAGGTCCCGGGGGACTCACTGAAGCTTTCTTT	CATSREGPGGLTEAFF
.	TRBV5-1	TRBJ2-2	TRBD1	TGCGCCAGCAGCTCAGGACAGGGGATCGGCCGGGAGCTGTTTTTT	CASSSGQGIGRELFF
.	TRBV6-2/TRBV6-3	TRBJ1-2	TRBD1	TGTGCCAGCAGTGACCGGACAGGGGGTACGGGTGGCTACACCTTC	CASSDRTGGTGGYTF
once	TRBV2	TRBJ1-1	.	TGTGCCAGCACCTATCTGGGCGGGAACACTGAAGCTTTCTTT	CASTYLGGNTEAFF
.	TRBV30	TRBJ2-1	.	TGTGCCGTTAGCCGGGAATACAATGAGCAGTTCTTC	CAVSREYNEQFF
.	TRBV19	TRBJ1-1	.	TGTGCCAGTAGGCCAGGAGATAGGAACACTGAAGCTTTCTTT	CASRPGDRNTEAFF
.	TRBV4-1	TRBJ1-4	.	TGCGCCAGCAGCCAAGATTGGGAAAAACTGTTTTTT	CASSQDWEKLFF
.	TRBV6-6	TRBJ2-3	.	TGTGCCAGCAGCCTATCTCCGGGGGATACGCAGTATTTT	CASSLSPGDTQYF
few	TRBV30	TRBJ1-5	.	TGTGCCTGGAGTGCGGGTTCGTATCAGCCCCAGCATTTT	CAWSAGSYQPQHF
once	TRBV18	TRBJ1-5	.	TGTGCCAGCTCACCGGACGGGACCAATCAGCCCCAGCATTTT	CASSPDGTNQPQHF